This paragraph covers one TCR beta chain sequence. The patients had localized lung adenocarcinoma, a non-small cell subtype. The V end lost 5 bases, the J end lost 2 bases, and 18 bases lay between the germline ends. The CDR3 sequence is 17 residues long. Per the germline V gene, CDR1 is SGHTA and CDR2 is FQGNSA. These data belong to a study of CD4 and CD8 cells across lung adenocarcinoma regions. One entry per CDR3 protein results from TCRdb running MiXCR on the PCR reads. Found here are several thousand distinct CDR3 sequences, less than 70% of them singletons; the top ten hold less than 20%. The rearrangement links TRBV7-2 to TRBJ2-2; D may correspond to TRBD1 or TRBD2 (6 bases each). The sequence came from a female donor with lung adenocarcinoma. The CD4 and CD8 labels of this study may be unreliable. Sequenced sample: CD8+ T cells from the center of a lung tumor. The CDR3: CASSLQGSAGNTGELFF. The CDR3 DNA sequence: TGTGCCAGCAGCCTACAGGGCTCAGCGGGTAACACCGGGGAGCTGTTTTTT.